This T cell receptor beta chain comes out of a study of OX40 agonist ivuxolimab in advanced cancers. Study details: Ivuxolimab, an agonistic anti-OX40 (CD134) antibody, was given to patients. Intravenous ivuxolimab at 0.01 to 10 mg/kg was given to patients every 2 weeks.

The sample holds one count of this clone. Libraries were prepared by immunoSEQ multiplex PCR; TCRdb keeps only in-frame clonotypes and omits some of them. The data show 41,000 or so clones, around 73% seen once. The germline CDR1 and CDR2 sequences are SGHTA and FQGTGA. There are 13 residues in the CDR3. V was shortened by 2 bases and J by 2 bases, with 6 bases between the two germline ends. The origin of this receptor is an adult with an advanced solid tumor such as melanoma, head and neck, liver or kidney cancer. Sequenced material: CD4+ or CD8+ T cells sorted from blood, taken in a trial of the OX40 agonist ivuxolimab. The rearrangement uses TRBV7-3 and TRBJ1-1, with no clear D. Here the CDR3 reads CASSLSVNTEAFF. The CDR3 DNA follows: TGTGCCAGCAGCTTATCTGTTAACACTGAAGCTTTCTTT. The variable domain in full, with the rest retrieved from reference TRBV7-3 and TRBJ1-1, is GAGVSQTPSNKVTEKGKYVELRCDPISGHTALYWYRQSLGQGPEFLIYFQGTGAADDSGLPNDRFFAVRPEGSVSTLKIQRTERGDSAVYLCASSLSVNTEAFFGQGTRLTVV.